The rows below give T cell receptor beta chains drawn from one sample of a study of patients and donors after allogeneic stem cell transplantation. TCRdb called the RT-PCR reads again in MiXCR, with one record for every CDR3 protein. Of a few hundred thousand distinct CDR3 sequences listed, roughly 15% were seen once; the top ten hold roughly 12%. Sample: blood, either unsorted or a sorted T cell fraction (not recorded which). These receptors all stem from a human donor who was either an allogeneic HSCT recipient or a stem cell or donor lymphocyte infusion donor (not recorded which). It is not recorded whose cells these are; they may come from a transplant donor. CDR3s include the opening cysteine and the closing phenylalanine or tryptophan. The D gene is left open where the match is weak. Where a row states a size, it is once, few, many or the class of an expanded clone; other rows omit it.

J gene: TRBJ1-4; V gene: TRBV5-6; D gene: TRBD1; clone size: many; CDR3 protein: CASSLYRGEGEKLFF; CDR3 DNA: TGTGCCAGCAGCCTATACAGGGGCGAAGGTGAAAAACTGTTTTTT
J gene: TRBJ1-6; V gene: TRBV25-1; D gene: NA; clone size: NA; CDR3 protein: CASSERVYSPLHF; CDR3 DNA: TGTGCCAGCAGTGAACGGGTGTATTCACCCCTCCACTTT
J gene: TRBJ1-6; V gene: TRBV5-1; D gene: NA; clone size: few; CDR3 protein: CASSFVQASSYNSPLHF; CDR3 DNA: TGCGCCAGCAGCTTTGTTCAGGCGAGCTCCTATAATTCACCCCTCCACTTT
J gene: TRBJ2-3; V gene: TRBV4-3; D gene: TRBD1; clone size: NA; CDR3 protein: CASSQDTRTGLDTQYF; CDR3 DNA: TGCGCCAGCAGCCAAGATACTAGGACAGGGTTGGATACGCAGTATTTT
J gene: TRBJ2-3; V gene: TRBV6-1; D gene: NA; clone size: NA; CDR3 protein: CASSDANTQYF; CDR3 DNA: TGTGCCAGCAGTGATGCGAATACGCAGTATTTT
J gene: TRBJ2-5; V gene: TRBV6-1; D gene: NA; clone size: NA; CDR3 protein: CASSEARDIGTQYF; CDR3 DNA: TGTGCCAGCAGTGAAGCCAGGGATATTGGGACCCAGTACTTC
J gene: TRBJ2-7; V gene: TRBV29-1; D gene: TRBD1; clone size: many; CDR3 protein: CSVLTGSREQYF; CDR3 DNA: TGCAGCGTTCTGACAGGGTCGCGTGAGCAGTACTTC
J gene: TRBJ1-2; V gene: TRBV30; D gene: NA; clone size: many; CDR3 protein: CAWNTGLGYTF; CDR3 DNA: TGTGCCTGGAATACGGGTCTCGGCTACACCTTC
J gene: TRBJ2-3; V gene: TRBV2; D gene: TRBD2; clone size: few; CDR3 protein: CASMAGGITDTQYF; CDR3 DNA: TGTGCCAGCATGGCGGGGGGCATCACAGATACGCAGTATTTT
J gene: TRBJ1-1; V gene: TRBV18; D gene: NA; clone size: NA; CDR3 protein: CASSNRVSTEAFF; CDR3 DNA: TGTGCCAGCTCCAACCGAGTGAGCACTGAAGCTTTCTTT
J gene: TRBJ2-2; V gene: TRBV5-4; D gene: TRBD1; clone size: few; CDR3 protein: CASSLIYRGLSPNTGELFF; CDR3 DNA: TGTGCCAGCAGCTTGATTTACAGGGGGCTTTCCCCGAACACCGGGGAGCTGTTTTTT
J gene: TRBJ2-3; V gene: TRBV6-5; D gene: NA; clone size: NA; CDR3 protein: CSSRTGDTQYF; CDR3 DNA: TGTTCCAGCAGGACTGGGGATACGCAGTATTTT
J gene: TRBJ2-7; V gene: TRBV3-1; D gene: NA; clone size: NA; CDR3 protein: CASSPGVDEQYF; CDR3 DNA: TGTGCCAGCAGCCCCGGAGTCGACGAGCAGTACTTC
J gene: TRBJ2-7; V gene: TRBV20-1; D gene: NA; clone size: NA; CDR3 protein: CSATSPQETFYSYEQYF; CDR3 DNA: TGCAGTGCTACGTCCCCTCAGGAGACATTTTACTCCTACGAGCAGTACTTC
J gene: TRBJ1-4; V gene: TRBV4-2; D gene: TRBD1; clone size: NA; CDR3 protein: CASSPGQENEKLFF; CDR3 DNA: TGTGCCAGCAGCCCGGGACAGGAGAATGAAAAACTGTTTTTT
J gene: TRBJ2-1; V gene: TRBV20-1; D gene: NA; clone size: few; CDR3 protein: CSAKDSKLSSYNEQFF; CDR3 DNA: TGCAGTGCCAAGGACAGCAAACTGAGCTCCTACAATGAGCAGTTCTTC
J gene: TRBJ2-2; V gene: TRBV24-1; D gene: TRBD2; clone size: many; CDR3 protein: CATSDLPRASGRTGELFF; CDR3 DNA: TGTGCCACCAGTGATTTGCCCCGCGCCTCCGGGAGGACCGGGGAGCTGTTTTTT
J gene: TRBJ2-1; V gene: TRBV6-1; D gene: NA; clone size: few; CDR3 protein: CASSPARSSGPAEQFF; CDR3 DNA: TGTGCCAGCAGTCCGGCGCGGAGTAGCGGACCGGCTGAGCAGTTCTTC
J gene: TRBJ2-1; V gene: TRBV18; D gene: NA; clone size: many; CDR3 protein: CASSPEEGGEQFF; CDR3 DNA: TGTGCCAGCTCACCAGAGGAAGGCGGTGAGCAGTTCTTC
J gene: TRBJ2-1; V gene: TRBV5-6; D gene: TRBD2; clone size: NA; CDR3 protein: CASSWPRTSGNTPNEQFF; CDR3 DNA: TGTGCCAGCAGCTGGCCTAGGACTAGCGGTAACACCCCCAATGAGCAGTTCTTC
J gene: TRBJ2-7; V gene: TRBV2; D gene: TRBD1; clone size: NA; CDR3 protein: CASRKDRGEQYF; CDR3 DNA: TGTGCCAGCAGAAAGGACAGGGGGGAGCAGTACTTC
J gene: TRBJ2-7; V gene: TRBV27; D gene: NA; clone size: few; CDR3 protein: CASRSRASVQYF; CDR3 DNA: TGTGCCAGCAGGTCCAGGGCCTCGGTGCAGTACTTC
J gene: TRBJ1-1; V gene: TRBV7-9; D gene: TRBD1; clone size: few; CDR3 protein: CASSFDRVRTEAFF; CDR3 DNA: TGTGCCAGCAGCTTCGACAGGGTTCGGACTGAAGCTTTCTTT
J gene: TRBJ1-5; V gene: TRBV6-5; D gene: TRBD1; clone size: NA; CDR3 protein: CASSYRPPTGTGVSQPQHF; CDR3 DNA: TGTGCCAGCAGTTACCGACCGCCAACTGGGACAGGGGTTTCTCAGCCCCAGCATTTT
J gene: TRBJ1-6; V gene: TRBV6-5; D gene: TRBD1; clone size: NA; CDR3 protein: CASSYGDRGNSPLHF; CDR3 DNA: TGTGCCAGCAGTTACGGGGACAGGGGCAATTCACCCCTCCACTTT
J gene: TRBJ2-5; V gene: TRBV30; D gene: TRBD1; clone size: NA; CDR3 protein: CAWSVPGQGGETQYF; CDR3 DNA: TGTGCCTGGAGTGTACCCGGACAGGGAGGAGAGACCCAGTACTTC
J gene: TRBJ2-5; V gene: TRBV6-5; D gene: TRBD1; clone size: NA; CDR3 protein: CASSWGQYQETQYF; CDR3 DNA: TGTGCCAGCAGTTGGGGACAGTACCAAGAGACCCAGTACTTC
J gene: TRBJ2-1; V gene: TRBV7-3; D gene: TRBD2; clone size: NA; CDR3 protein: CASSPGGGLLFNEQFF; CDR3 DNA: TGTGCCAGCAGCCCCGGGGGGGGACTACTTTTCAATGAGCAGTTCTTC
J gene: TRBJ2-3; V gene: TRBV10-3; D gene: TRBD1; clone size: many; CDR3 protein: CAIRNSGQETSTDTQYF; CDR3 DNA: TGTGCCATCAGAAATTCGGGACAGGAAACTAGCACAGATACGCAGTATTTT
J gene: TRBJ2-2; V gene: TRBV5-1; D gene: TRBD1; clone size: NA; CDR3 protein: CASSKGQGADGELFF; CDR3 DNA: TGCGCCAGCAGCAAGGGACAGGGGGCGGACGGGGAGCTGTTTTTT
J gene: TRBJ2-3; V gene: TRBV18; D gene: NA; clone size: few; CDR3 protein: CASSRSGTTDTQYF; CDR3 DNA: TGTGCCAGCTCACGGTCAGGGACCACAGATACGCAGTATTTT
J gene: TRBJ1-4; V gene: TRBV25-1; D gene: NA; clone size: NA; CDR3 protein: CASSVNSAPRGKLFF; CDR3 DNA: TGTGCCAGCAGCGTCAATTCGGCCCCGCGGGGAAAACTGTTTTTT
J gene: TRBJ2-7; V gene: TRBV5-6; D gene: NA; clone size: many; CDR3 protein: CASSPLWTSSPDEQYF; CDR3 DNA: TGTGCCAGCAGCCCGCTATGGACATCGTCTCCTGACGAGCAGTACTTC
J gene: TRBJ2-7; V gene: TRBV7-6; D gene: TRBD1; clone size: few; CDR3 protein: CASSVQGARYEQYF; CDR3 DNA: TGTGCCAGCAGCGTACAGGGGGCGCGCTACGAGCAGTACTTC
J gene: TRBJ1-2; V gene: TRBV4-1; D gene: TRBD1; clone size: NA; CDR3 protein: CASSQTGGGYYGYTF; CDR3 DNA: TGCGCCAGCAGCCAAACAGGGGGCGGGTACTATGGCTACACCTTC
J gene: TRBJ1-6; V gene: TRBV15; D gene: TRBD1; clone size: NA; CDR3 protein: CATSRDRGYSPLHF; CDR3 DNA: TGTGCCACCAGCAGAGACAGGGGGTATTCACCCCTCCACTTT
J gene: TRBJ2-7; V gene: TRBV2; D gene: NA; clone size: NA; CDR3 protein: CASAWDSSYEQYF; CDR3 DNA: TGTGCCAGCGCTTGGGACTCCTCCTACGAGCAGTACTTC
J gene: TRBJ1-5; V gene: TRBV18; D gene: NA; clone size: NA; CDR3 protein: CASSPTGTTSNQPQHF; CDR3 DNA: TGTGCCAGCTCCCCAACCGGGACAACTAGCAATCAGCCCCAGCATTTT
J gene: TRBJ2-7; V gene: TRBV10-3; D gene: NA; clone size: NA; CDR3 protein: CAISEFDQGVNEQYF; CDR3 DNA: TGTGCCATCAGTGAGTTCGATCAGGGAGTAAACGAGCAGTACTTC
J gene: TRBJ2-1; V gene: TRBV4-1; D gene: TRBD2; clone size: NA; CDR3 protein: CASSQEGARGAYNEQFF; CDR3 DNA: TGCGCCAGCAGCCAAGAGGGAGCGCGGGGGGCCTACAATGAGCAGTTCTTC
J gene: TRBJ1-6; V gene: TRBV20-1; D gene: NA; clone size: NA; CDR3 protein: CSARENRDSSSYNSPLHF; CDR3 DNA: TGCAGTGCTAGAGAAAATAGGGACTCGAGCTCCTATAATTCACCCCTCCACTTT
J gene: TRBJ2-3; V gene: TRBV3-1; D gene: TRBD2; clone size: NA; CDR3 protein: CASSRPGLASTDTQYF; CDR3 DNA: TGTGCCAGCAGCCGACCGGGACTAGCGAGCACAGATACGCAGTATTTT
J gene: TRBJ1-2; V gene: TRBV11-2; D gene: TRBD1; clone size: many; CDR3 protein: CASSLATPGGNGGYTF; CDR3 DNA: TGTGCCAGCAGCCTAGCCACCCCAGGGGGCAACGGCGGCTACACCTTC
J gene: TRBJ1-3; V gene: TRBV11-3; D gene: TRBD1; clone size: NA; CDR3 protein: CASGKQGGPGNTIYF; CDR3 DNA: TGTGCCAGCGGAAAACAGGGGGGACCTGGAAACACCATATATTTT
J gene: TRBJ2-3; V gene: TRBV7-6; D gene: NA; clone size: many; CDR3 protein: CASSQTTLVQQYF; CDR3 DNA: TGTGCCAGCAGCCAGACCACTCTAGTGCAGCAGTATTTT
J gene: TRBJ2-6; V gene: TRBV18; D gene: TRBD1; clone size: many; CDR3 protein: CASSGRTGTGANVLTF; CDR3 DNA: TGTGCCAGCTCGGGGAGGACAGGGACCGGGGCCAACGTCCTGACTTTC
J gene: TRBJ2-3; V gene: TRBV7-2; D gene: NA; clone size: NA; CDR3 protein: CASSTGTGTSTDTQYF; CDR3 DNA: TGTGCCAGCAGCACAGGCACAGGGACAAGCACAGATACGCAGTATTTT
J gene: TRBJ2-5; V gene: TRBV20-1; D gene: TRBD2; clone size: few; CDR3 protein: CSAPGTSDQETQYF; CDR3 DNA: TGCAGTGCCCCCGGGACTAGCGACCAAGAGACCCAGTACTTC
J gene: TRBJ1-1; V gene: TRBV13; D gene: TRBD1; clone size: few; CDR3 protein: CASSVRQGRTEAFF; CDR3 DNA: TGTGCCAGCAGCGTGCGACAGGGGAGGACTGAAGCTTTCTTT
J gene: TRBJ2-5; V gene: TRBV10-2; D gene: TRBD2; clone size: NA; CDR3 protein: CASSDGGGGQETQYF; CDR3 DNA: TGCGCCAGCAGCGATGGGGGGGGTGGGCAAGAGACCCAGTACTTC
J gene: TRBJ2-7; V gene: TRBV18; D gene: NA; clone size: few; CDR3 protein: CASSPSHGYEQYF; CDR3 DNA: TGTGCCAGCTCACCCTCGCACGGATACGAGCAGTACTTC
J gene: TRBJ2-5; V gene: TRBV7-8; D gene: TRBD2; clone size: few; CDR3 protein: CASSLAGLAGGKTQYF; CDR3 DNA: TGTGCCAGCAGCTTAGCGGGACTAGCGGGAGGGAAGACCCAGTACTTC
J gene: TRBJ2-5; V gene: TRBV29-1; D gene: NA; clone size: NA; CDR3 protein: CSVEVGRVQETQYF; CDR3 DNA: TGCAGCGTTGAAGTGGGTAGGGTCCAAGAGACCCAGTACTTC
J gene: TRBJ1-2; V gene: TRBV5-6; D gene: TRBD1; clone size: few; CDR3 protein: CASSLAFGQANYGYTF; CDR3 DNA: TGTGCCAGCAGCTTGGCCTTTGGACAGGCTAACTATGGCTACACCTTC
J gene: TRBJ2-7; V gene: TRBV15; D gene: TRBD1; clone size: many; CDR3 protein: CATSRGAAGGSYEQYF; CDR3 DNA: TGTGCCACCAGCAGAGGAGCGGCAGGGGGCTCCTACGAGCAGTACTTC
J gene: TRBJ1-4; V gene: TRBV7-2; D gene: TRBD1; clone size: NA; CDR3 protein: CASSRTGVNEKLFF; CDR3 DNA: TGTGCCAGCAGCCGGACAGGAGTAAATGAAAAACTGTTTTTT
J gene: TRBJ2-7; V gene: TRBV4-1; D gene: NA; clone size: few; CDR3 protein: CASSQETSWGSYEQYF; CDR3 DNA: TGCGCCAGCAGCCAAGAGACCAGTTGGGGCTCCTACGAGCAGTACTTC